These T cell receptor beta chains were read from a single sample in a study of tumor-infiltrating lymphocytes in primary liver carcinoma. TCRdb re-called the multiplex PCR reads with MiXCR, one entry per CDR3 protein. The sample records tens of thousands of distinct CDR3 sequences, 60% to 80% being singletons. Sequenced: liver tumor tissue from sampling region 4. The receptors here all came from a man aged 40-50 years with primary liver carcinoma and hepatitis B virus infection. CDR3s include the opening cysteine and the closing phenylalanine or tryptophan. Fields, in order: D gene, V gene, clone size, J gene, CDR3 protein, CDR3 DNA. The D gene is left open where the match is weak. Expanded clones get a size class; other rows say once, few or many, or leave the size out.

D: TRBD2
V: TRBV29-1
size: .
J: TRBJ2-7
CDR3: CTVLHSGTSDSYEPYF
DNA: TGCACCGTTCTTCACTCCGGGACTAGCGATTCCTACGAGCCGTACTTC

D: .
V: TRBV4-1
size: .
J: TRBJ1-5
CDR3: CASSLRQGIGHQPKHF
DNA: TGCGCCAGCAGTTTACGCCAGGGTATAGGGCATCAGCCCAAGCATTTT

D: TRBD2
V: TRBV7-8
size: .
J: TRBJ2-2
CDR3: CTIGHFSGRQAGELFF
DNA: TGTACCATCGGACACTTTAGCGGGAGGCAGGCCGGGGAGCTATTTTTT

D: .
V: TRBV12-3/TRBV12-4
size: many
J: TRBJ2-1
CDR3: CASSLRPSSYNEQFF
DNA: TGTGCCAGCAGTTTAAGACCGAGCTCCTACAATGAGCAGTTCTTC

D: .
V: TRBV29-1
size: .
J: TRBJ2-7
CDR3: CSVRKGYKQYF
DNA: TGCAGCGTTAGAAAGGGATACAAGCAGTACTTC

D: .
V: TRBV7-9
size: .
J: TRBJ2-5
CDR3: CASSFRDMGMEETQYF
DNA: TGTGCCAGCAGCTTCCGGGATATGGGGATGGAGGAGACCCAGTACTTC

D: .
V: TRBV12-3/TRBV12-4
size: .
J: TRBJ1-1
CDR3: CASSLTGVAFF
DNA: TGTGCCAGCAGTTTGACGGGAGTGGCTTTCTTT

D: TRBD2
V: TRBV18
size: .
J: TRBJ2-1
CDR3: CASSPWGASGSYEQFF
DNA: TGTGCCAGCTCACCTTGGGGGGCTAGCGGGAGCTATGAGCAGTTCTTC

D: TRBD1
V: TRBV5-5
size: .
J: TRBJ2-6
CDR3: CASSVRDRGTSGANVLTF
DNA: TGTGCCAGCAGCGTCCGGGACAGGGGGACCTCTGGGGCCAACGTCCTGACTTTC

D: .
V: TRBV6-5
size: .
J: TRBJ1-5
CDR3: CASSYWSGNQPQHF
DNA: TGTGCCAGCAGTTACTGGTCGGGCAATCAGCCCCAGCATTTT

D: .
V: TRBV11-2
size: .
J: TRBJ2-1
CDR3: CASDLEVVPSNEQFF
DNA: TGTGCCAGCGACCTAGAGGTGGTCCCCAGCAATGAGCAGTTCTTC

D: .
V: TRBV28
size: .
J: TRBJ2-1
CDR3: CASRANGQFF
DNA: TGTGCCAGCAGAGCCAATGGGCAGTTCTTT

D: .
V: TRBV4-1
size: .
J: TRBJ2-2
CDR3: CASSQPSSGTRKVGELFF
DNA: TGCGCCAGCAGCCAACCTTCCTCCGGGACAAGGAAGGTCGGGGAACTGTTTTTT

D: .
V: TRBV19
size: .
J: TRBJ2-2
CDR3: CASSKGLSQGGELFF
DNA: TGTGCCAGTAGTAAGGGCCTCTCCCAAGGCGGGGAGCTGTTTTTT

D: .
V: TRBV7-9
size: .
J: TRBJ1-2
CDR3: CASGRVGSGYTF
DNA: TGTGCCAGCGGCCGCGTGGGATCCGGCTACACCTTC

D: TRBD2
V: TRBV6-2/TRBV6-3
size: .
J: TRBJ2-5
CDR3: CACSRGTRIGTQYF
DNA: TGTGCCTGCAGTCGTGGGACTAGAATCGGGACCCAGTACTTC